The 23 T cell receptor beta chains reported below all come from one sample, sequenced in a study of spatial heterogeneity in lung cancer. This sample's time point: blood at routine non-recurrence follow-up after resection. TCRdb reprocessed the 5' RACE reads with MiXCR, giving one entry per CDR3 protein. The sample lists 55,000 to 75,000 distinct CDR3 sequences; roughly 9% were seen once. Sequencing used PBMCs, obtained at follow-up. These receptors all come from a female donor with early-stage non-small cell lung cancer.

This clonotype was counted at least ten times. The chain recombines TRBV2 with TRBJ1-1, with TRBD1 as a possible D gene (6 bases). Trimming stripped 3 bases from V and 4 bases from J, with 15 bases between. The CDR3 contains 15 residues. Germline CDR1 is SNHLY and CDR2 is FYNNEI. CDR3 residues: CASSDLGGGLTEAFF. CDR3 bases: TGTGCCAGCAGTGATTTAGGTGGGGGCCTCACTGAAGCTTTCTTT.

This clonotype appeared many times. The gene calls are TRBV19 and TRBJ2-3; D ambiguous. The germline CDR1 and CDR2 sequences are LNHDA and SQIVND (reference sequence). CDR3 size: 11 residues. V gave up 6 bases and J gave up 9 bases, with 10 bases separating them. CDR3 coding DNA: TGTGCCAGTAGAAACGGAGAGACGCAGTATTTT. As protein: CASRNGETQYF.

Notes on this clonotype: A clone one base away is much larger, so this may be a read error. This rearrangement joins TRBV29-1 to TRBJ2-7; 9 positions match TRBD2. The germline V gene encodes CDR1 SQVTM and CDR2 ANQGSEA. The CDR3 loop spans 14 amino acids. CDR3 amino acids: CSVEKSGRTYEQHF. CDR3 DNA sequence: TGCAGCGTTGAAAAAAGCGGGAGGACCTACGAGCAGCACTTC.

This clonotype was counted at least ten times. The chain recombines TRBV19 with TRBJ1-5; TRBD1 agrees at 7 bases. With V trimmed by 5 bases and J by 0 bases, 16 bases remained unmatched. The CDR3 is 19 amino acids. Per the germline V gene, CDR1 is LNHDA and CDR2 is SQIVND (reference sequence). CDR3 DNA: TGTGCCAGTAGTCTTAACTCCCTCAGGGGGTACGATAGCAATCAGCCCCAGCATTTT. Its protein product is CASSLNSLRGYDSNQPQHF.

The CDR3 sequence: CASSTTRGTEAFF. The CDR3 DNA follows: TGTGCCAGTAGTACCACCAGGGGCACTGAAGCTTTCTTT. V and J are TRBV19 and TRBJ1-1; tentative D call: TRBD1 (6 bases). This CDR3 has 13 amino acids. V was shortened by 4 bases and J by 4 bases, with 10 bases between the two germline ends. Per the germline V gene, CDR1 is LNHDA and CDR2 is SQIVND (reference sequence).

The sample holds many counts of this clonotype. The rearrangement links TRBV2 to TRBJ1-2, with TRBD1 identical over 8 bases. V lost 7 bases, J lost 5 bases, and 15 bases stayed unmatched. The CDR3 totals 16 residues. Germline V gives CDR1 SNHLY, CDR2 FYNNEI. This CDR3 is CASILKPGQGPYGYTF. As DNA, the CDR3 is TGTGCCAGCATTTTAAAACCCGGACAGGGACCGTATGGCTACACCTTC.

This clonotype was found a few times. The V call is TRBV6-1, the J call TRBJ2-5, with 11 bases matching TRBD2. The germline V gene encodes CDR1 MNHNS and CDR2 SASEGT. The CDR3 contains 17 residues. V lost 4 bases and J lost 3; bases outside the gene matches: 10. This chain's CDR3 is CASSGLVGTSGKETQYF. The CDR3 DNA follows: TGTGCCAGCAGTGGCTTAGTCGGGACTAGCGGAAAAGAGACCCAGTACTTC.

This clonotype came up many times. The CDR3 DNA reads as TGTGCCAGCAGCTTAGAAGGGTGGGAGGCTTACAATGAGCAGTTCTTC. As protein: CASSLEGWEAYNEQFF. The chain carries TRBV7-9 and TRBJ2-1, with a weak D call TRBD2 (6 bases). The germline V gene encodes CDR1 SEHNR and CDR2 FQNEAQ (reference sequence). V lost 1 base, J lost 4 bases, and 14 bases lay in between. The CDR3 consists of 16 residues.

This sequence joins TRBV7-9 and TRBJ2-5, with 8 bases identical to TRBD2. Trimming removed 11 bases from V and 4 bases from J; junction bases left unmatched: 12. Germline lookup yields CDR1 SEHNR and CDR2 FQNEAQ (reference sequence). This CDR3 spans 14 amino acids. The CDR3 here is CASGGSYPRETQYF. The CDR3 DNA reads TGTGCCTCGGGAGGGAGTTACCCTCGAGAGACCCAGTACTTC.

This clonotype appeared many times. The V and J genes are TRBV5-4 and TRBJ2-6; D is uncertain. The length of the CDR3 is 16 residues. Germline-derived CDR1 and CDR2 are SGHNT and YYREEE (reference sequence). V shed 4 bases and J shed 3 bases, with 14 bases lying between them. DNA of the CDR3: TGTGCCAGCAGCCCCTGGTTTGGTGGTGGGGCCAACGTCCTGACTTTC. As protein: CASSPWFGGGANVLTF.

The rearrangement links TRBV20-1 to TRBJ2-1, with 12 bases lining up with TRBD2. Germline V gene data show CDR1 as DFQATT and CDR2 as SNEGSKA (reference sequence). CDR3 length: 13 amino acids. J lost 12 bases, V lost 4 bases, and 7 bases had no gene match. The DNA of the CDR3 is TGCAGTGCTACCCCTAGCGGGAGGGCTCGGCAGTTCTTC. Amino acid sequence: CSATPSGRARQFF.

This clonotype was seen ten or more times. The CDR3 reads CASSQGEGLDTGELFF. CDR3 nucleotide sequence: TGTGCCAGCAGCCAAGGAGAGGGTCTGGACACCGGGGAGCTGTTTTTT. The chain carries TRBV4-2 and TRBJ2-2; D is perhaps TRBD2 (5 bases). The CDR3 has 16 residues. Germline loops: CDR1 LGHNA, CDR2 YNFKEQ. Between the trimmed V and J ends, which lost 1 base and 3 bases, there was a span of 12 bases.

V is TRBV12-3 or TRBV12-4 and J is TRBJ1-1; D might be TRBD1 (6 bases). Trimming removed 3 bases from V and 2 bases from J, with 10 bases in between. This CDR3 spans 14 amino acids. The CDR3 is CASSFGGANTEAFF. The CDR3 DNA follows: TGTGCCAGCAGTTTCGGGGGGGCCAACACTGAAGCTTTCTTT.

In this sample, this clonotype turned up a few times. The chain employs TRBV12-3 or TRBV12-4 and TRBJ1-6, with a tentative D call TRBD1 (5 bases). This CDR3 is built from 16 residues. Trimming took off 5 bases at V and 13 bases at J, with 24 bases between the two ends. CDR3 amino acids: CASSGKAGGTLLPLHF. The CDR3 DNA reads as TGTGCCAGCAGTGGGAAGGCGGGGGGGACCTTACTGCCCCTCCACTTT.

This clonotype occurred many times. The V gene is TRBV7-6, the J gene TRBJ2-3; 12 positions match TRBD2. V gave up 5 bases and J gave up 5 bases; unmatched junction bases: 8. The CDR3 extends over 16 amino acids. Per germline, CDR1 SGHVS and CDR2 FNYEAQ. The CDR3 DNA is TGTGCCAGCAGCCCCAGACTAGCGGGAGCTTTAGATACGCAGTATTTT. It is translated as CASSPRLAGALDTQYF.

This clonotype was found many times. CDR3 bases: TGCGCCAGCAGCTTCGGCGGGGGGGAAGCTGAAGCTTTCTTT. Its translation: CASSFGGGEAEAFF. V usage is TRBV5-1 and J usage is TRBJ1-1; D may be TRBD1 (5 bases). The CDR3 contains 14 residues. Trimming removed 2 bases at V and 6 bases at J, with 14 bases between. Germline CDR1 reads SGHRS; CDR2 reads YFSETQ.

This clonotype was counted at least ten times. J is TRBJ2-2 and V is TRBV5-1; 8 positions match TRBD1. Germline values: CDR1 SGHRS, CDR2 YFSETQ. CDR3 length: 13 amino acids. J gave up 7 bases and V 7 bases, and 6 bases lay outside the gene matches. The CDR3 DNA follows: TGCGCCAGCCTGGACAGGGAAAGCGGGGAGCTGTTTTTT. It codes for CASLDRESGELFF.

This clonotype has ten or more counts. J is TRBJ2-7 and V is TRBV28; 9 bases agree with TRBD1. The trim removed 8 bases at V and 5 bases at J, leaving 13 bases unmatched. Germline CDR1 is MDHEN and CDR2 is SYDVKM. CDR3 length: 15 amino acids. The CDR3 protein is CASWRPGTGINEQYF. In nucleotides, the CDR3 is TGTGCCAGCTGGAGACCCGGGACAGGGATCAACGAGCAGTACTTC.

The chain combines TRBV6-5 with TRBJ2-2; D is tentatively TRBD1 or TRBD2 (5 bases each). Germline values: CDR1 MNHEY, CDR2 SVGAGI. The V and J ends lost 10 bases and 4 bases respectively, with 16 bases between them. This CDR3 comprises 14 residues. The CDR3 DNA follows: TGTGCCACAACTAGGGACCAAATCACCGGGGAGCTGTTTTTT. Translation: CATTRDQITGELFF.

There are a few counts of this clonotype. The chain is built from TRBV3-1 and TRBJ1-1; no firm D call. This CDR3 is 14 amino acids long. Germline CDR1 LGHDT, CDR2 YNNKEL (reference sequence). Deletions cut 0 bases from V and 5 bases from J, with 10 bases between. CDR3 region: CASSQDNRVTEAFF. Here the CDR3 DNA reads TGTGCCAGCAGCCAAGATAATAGGGTTACTGAAGCTTTCTTT.

There are many counts of this clonotype. The rearrangement links TRBV6-5 to TRBJ1-2; the match to TRBD1 covers 11 bases. Per the germline V gene, CDR1 is MNHEY and CDR2 is SVGAGI. This CDR3 has 16 amino acids. The V segment lost 8 bases and the J segment 0 bases; nucleotides outside the gene matches: 8. The CDR3 region has the DNA TGTGCCAGCGGCCGGGGACAGGGGGTATCTAACTATGGCTACACCTTC. It encodes CASGRGQGVSNYGYTF.

V is TRBV6-5 and J is TRBJ1-3, with a possible D match to TRBD1 (5 bases). Germline V gives CDR1 MNHEY, CDR2 SVGAGI. The V gene lost 0 bases and the J gene lost 3 bases, with 15 bases spanning the gap. CDR3 length: 17 amino acids. This chain's CDR3 is CASSYSTQGVGGNTIYF. CDR3 bases: TGTGCCAGCAGTTACTCAACTCAGGGTGTAGGTGGAAACACCATATATTTT.

This clonotype was seen many times. The chain recombines TRBV29-1 with TRBJ2-1, with TRBD2 as a possible D gene (6 bases). Germline V gene lookup returns CDR1 SQVTM and CDR2 ANQGSEA. Trimming cost V 1 base and J 2 bases, with 18 bases left between them. This CDR3 contains 17 residues. CDR3 in DNA: TGCAGCGTTGAAGTAACCCAGACGCGGGACGCCTACAATGAGCAGTTCTTC. Protein sequence: CSVEVTQTRDAYNEQFF.